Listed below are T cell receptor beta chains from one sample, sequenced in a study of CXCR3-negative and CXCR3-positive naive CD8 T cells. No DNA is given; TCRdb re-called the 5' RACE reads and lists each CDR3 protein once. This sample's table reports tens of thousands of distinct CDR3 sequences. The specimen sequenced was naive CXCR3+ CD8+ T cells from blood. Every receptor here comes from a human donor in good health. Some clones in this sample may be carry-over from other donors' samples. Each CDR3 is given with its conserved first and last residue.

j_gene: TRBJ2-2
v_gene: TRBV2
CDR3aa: CASRTWGAAGELFF

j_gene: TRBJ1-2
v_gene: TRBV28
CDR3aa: CASNGRDYGYTF

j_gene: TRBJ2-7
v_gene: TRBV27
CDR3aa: CASRPDTNPYEQYF

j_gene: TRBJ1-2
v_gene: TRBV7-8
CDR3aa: CASGTYDSTDYGYTF

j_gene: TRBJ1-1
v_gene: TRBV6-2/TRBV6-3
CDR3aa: CASSYIWGAEAFF

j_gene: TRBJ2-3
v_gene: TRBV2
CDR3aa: CASTPTTDTQYF

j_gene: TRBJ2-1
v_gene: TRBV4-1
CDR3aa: CASSYRGSPNNEQFF

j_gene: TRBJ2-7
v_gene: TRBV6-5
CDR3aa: CASRAPSSYEQYF

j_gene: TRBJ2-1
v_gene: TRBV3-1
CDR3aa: CASSQLTSPSGGYNEQFF

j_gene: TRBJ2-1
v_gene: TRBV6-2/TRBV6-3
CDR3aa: CASSPTPDYIPINWDNEQFF

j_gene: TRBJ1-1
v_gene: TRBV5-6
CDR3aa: CASSQDMGGTEAFF

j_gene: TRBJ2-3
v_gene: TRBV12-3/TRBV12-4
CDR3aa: CASMGTDFTDTQYF

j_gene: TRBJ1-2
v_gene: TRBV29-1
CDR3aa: CSVRGVNGYTF

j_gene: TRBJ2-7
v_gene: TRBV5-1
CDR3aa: CASSLWGGSYEQYF

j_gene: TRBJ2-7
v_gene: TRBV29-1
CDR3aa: CSVLQGGRVEQYF

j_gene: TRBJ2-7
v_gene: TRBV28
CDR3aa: CASSLPSEFHEQYF

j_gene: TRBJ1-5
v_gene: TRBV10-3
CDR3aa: CAISESIGQPQHF

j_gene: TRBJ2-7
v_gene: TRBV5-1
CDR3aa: CASSLEGRGTYEQYF

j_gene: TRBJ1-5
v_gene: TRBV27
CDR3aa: CASSQWGGQGLSNYQPQHF

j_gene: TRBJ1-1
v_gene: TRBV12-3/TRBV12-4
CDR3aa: CASSSAYDRNTEAFF

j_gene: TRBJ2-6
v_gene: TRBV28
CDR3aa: CASTGQLDSGANVLTF

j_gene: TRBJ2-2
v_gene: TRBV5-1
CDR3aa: CASSLAGAGITIAGGDTGELFF

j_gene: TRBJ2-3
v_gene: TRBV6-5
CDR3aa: CASSYSTGTEQYF

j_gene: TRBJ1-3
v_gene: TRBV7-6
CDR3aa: CASSLMSGDGTTIYF

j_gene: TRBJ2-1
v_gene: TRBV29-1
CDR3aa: CSVEGDTFGEQFF

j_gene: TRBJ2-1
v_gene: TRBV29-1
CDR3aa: CSVQSTLRPGDEQFF

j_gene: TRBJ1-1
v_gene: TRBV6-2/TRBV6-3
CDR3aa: CASTFTSSLSRDRRLNTEAFF

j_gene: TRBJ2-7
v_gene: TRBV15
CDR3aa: CATSKGREGYEQYF

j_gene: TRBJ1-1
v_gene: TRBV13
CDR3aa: CASRRGRGTEAFF

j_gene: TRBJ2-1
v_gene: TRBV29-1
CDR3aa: CSVEGIPDSHNEQFF

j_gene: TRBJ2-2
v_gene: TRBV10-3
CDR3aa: CAILDANTGELFF

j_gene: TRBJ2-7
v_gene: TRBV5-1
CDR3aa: CASSLEGQTYEQYF

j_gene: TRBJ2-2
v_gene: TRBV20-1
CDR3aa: CSASQRGTTGELFF

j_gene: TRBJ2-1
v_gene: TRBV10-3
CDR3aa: CAISEGLAGPDEQFF

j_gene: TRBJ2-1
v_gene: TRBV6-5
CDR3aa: CASSYSARSGNEQFF

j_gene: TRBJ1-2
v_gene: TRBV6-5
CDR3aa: CASASLRQGYGYTF

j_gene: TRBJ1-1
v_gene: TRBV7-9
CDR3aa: CASSFGVDTEAFF

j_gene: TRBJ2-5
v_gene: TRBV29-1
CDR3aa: CSVGSGYQETQYF

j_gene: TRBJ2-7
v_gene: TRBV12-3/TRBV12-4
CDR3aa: CASREEAYEQYF

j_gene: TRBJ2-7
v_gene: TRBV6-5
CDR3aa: CASSYGLAGAYEQYF

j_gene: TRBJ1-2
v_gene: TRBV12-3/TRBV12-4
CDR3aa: CASIGGDLAGNYGYTF

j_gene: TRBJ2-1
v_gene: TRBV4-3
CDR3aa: CASSQDLDSSYNEQFF

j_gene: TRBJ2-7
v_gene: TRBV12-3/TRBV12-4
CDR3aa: CASSLLRGGHEQYF

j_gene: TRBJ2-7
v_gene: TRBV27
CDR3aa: CASSATRLAEQYF

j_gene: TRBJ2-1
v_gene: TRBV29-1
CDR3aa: CSVEGLAGVRNEQFF

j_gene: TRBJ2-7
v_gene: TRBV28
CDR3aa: CASRRGVRDRDFYEQYF

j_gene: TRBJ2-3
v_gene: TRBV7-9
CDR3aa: CASSWGGTTDTQYF

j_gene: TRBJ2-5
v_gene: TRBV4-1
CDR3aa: CASSRVEANPQETQYF

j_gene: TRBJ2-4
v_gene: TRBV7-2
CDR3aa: CASRLMGGTGKNIQYF

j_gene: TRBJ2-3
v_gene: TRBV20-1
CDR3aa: CSANGLAGYGSDTDTQYF

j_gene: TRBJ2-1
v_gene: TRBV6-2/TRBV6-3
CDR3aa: CASGLAGAGNEQFF

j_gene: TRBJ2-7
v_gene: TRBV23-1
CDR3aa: CASSVGRYEQYF